Described below is a single T cell receptor (beta chain) sequence and its context. Its target is unknown. As for treatment: oral pan-JAK inhibitor, 5-10 mg twice daily. Researchers took lesional scalp punch biopsies and peripheral blood from people who were alopecia areata patients. This entry comes from a study of CD8+ T cells in alopecia areata. About the research overall: The study gave tofacitinib for 6 to 18 months, then 6 months off drug. Study findings and constraints: Sequences from scalp samples also cover resident alphabeta T cells of normal skin.

cDNA serving as the sequencing template came from extracted, reverse transcribed RNA. Method: immunoSEQ multiplex PCR; TCRdb's copy keeps in-frame clones and lacks some. The sample carries around 110,000 clones, less than 90% recorded once. CDR3 length: 15 amino acids. V gave up 5 bases and J gave up 8 bases; unmatched junction bases: 10. CDR1 and CDR2 from the germline V gene are SGHAT and FQNNGV. The V gene is TRBV11-2, the J gene TRBJ2-3; 10 bases map to TRBD2. Sample: CD8+ T cells sorted from blood, taken at week 24, from a patient treated with tofacitinib. The origin of this receptor is a human donor with alopecia areata. In DNA form, the CDR3 reads TGTGCCAGCAGCCCAGGGACTAGCGTAGGTACTACGCAGTATTTT. Translation gives CASSPGTSVGTTQYF.